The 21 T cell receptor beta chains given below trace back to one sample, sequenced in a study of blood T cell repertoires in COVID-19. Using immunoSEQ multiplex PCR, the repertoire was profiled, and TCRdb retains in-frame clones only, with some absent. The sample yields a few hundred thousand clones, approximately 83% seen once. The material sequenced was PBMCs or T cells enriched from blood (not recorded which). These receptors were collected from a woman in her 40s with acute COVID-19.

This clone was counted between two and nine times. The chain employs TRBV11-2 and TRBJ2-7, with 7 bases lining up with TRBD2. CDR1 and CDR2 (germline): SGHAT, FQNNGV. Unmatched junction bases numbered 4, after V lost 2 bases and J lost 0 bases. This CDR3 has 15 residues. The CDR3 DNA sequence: TGTGCCAGCAGCTTATATGGCGGGAGCTCCTACGAGCAGTACTTC. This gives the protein CASSLYGGSSYEQYF.

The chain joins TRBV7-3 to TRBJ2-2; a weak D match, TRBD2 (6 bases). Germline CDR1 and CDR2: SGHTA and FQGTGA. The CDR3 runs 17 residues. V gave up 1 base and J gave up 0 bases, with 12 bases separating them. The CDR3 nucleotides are TGTGCCAGCAGCTTAATTCCAGCGGGTACGAACACCGGGGAGCTGTTTTTT. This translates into CASSLIPAGTNTGELFF.

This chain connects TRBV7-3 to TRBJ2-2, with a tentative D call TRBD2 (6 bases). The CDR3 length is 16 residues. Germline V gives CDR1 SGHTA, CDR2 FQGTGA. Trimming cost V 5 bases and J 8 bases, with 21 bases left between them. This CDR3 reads CASSGYGGPSRGELFF. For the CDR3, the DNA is TGTGCCAGCAGCGGATACGGGGGACCCTCGAGAGGGGAGCTGTTTTTT.

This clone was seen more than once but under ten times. CDR3 in DNA: TGTGCCAGTAGTCAGGGGGAGATTCGAGGAGCCGGGGAGCTGTTTTTT. Its protein is CASSQGEIRGAGELFF. The rearrangement links TRBV19 to TRBJ2-2, with TRBD1 matching 7 bases. V shed 5 bases and J 6 bases; nucleotides not matched to a gene: 12. The germline CDR1 and CDR2 sequences are LNHDA and SQIVND (reference sequence). CDR3 size: 16 residues.

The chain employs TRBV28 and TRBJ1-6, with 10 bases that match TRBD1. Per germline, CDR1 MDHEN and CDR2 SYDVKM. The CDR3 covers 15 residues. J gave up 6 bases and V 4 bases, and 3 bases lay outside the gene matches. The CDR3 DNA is TGTGCCAGCAGTTGGGGGACAGGGGTTAATTCACCCCTCCACTTT. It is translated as CASSWGTGVNSPLHF.

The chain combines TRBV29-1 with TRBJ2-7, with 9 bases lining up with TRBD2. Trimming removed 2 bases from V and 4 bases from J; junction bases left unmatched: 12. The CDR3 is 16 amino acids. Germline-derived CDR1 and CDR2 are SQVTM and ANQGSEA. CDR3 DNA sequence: TGCAGCGTTGAATCATTCTTGCGGGAGGGCCGGTACGAGCAGTACTTC. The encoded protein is CSVESFLREGRYEQYF.

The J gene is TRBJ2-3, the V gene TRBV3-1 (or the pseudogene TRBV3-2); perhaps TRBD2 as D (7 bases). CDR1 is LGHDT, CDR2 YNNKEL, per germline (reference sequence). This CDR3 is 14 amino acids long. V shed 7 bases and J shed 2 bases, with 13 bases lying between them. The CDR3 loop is CASTEGGLTDTQYF. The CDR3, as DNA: TGTGCCAGCACCGAGGGGGGGCTCACAGATACGCAGTATTTT.

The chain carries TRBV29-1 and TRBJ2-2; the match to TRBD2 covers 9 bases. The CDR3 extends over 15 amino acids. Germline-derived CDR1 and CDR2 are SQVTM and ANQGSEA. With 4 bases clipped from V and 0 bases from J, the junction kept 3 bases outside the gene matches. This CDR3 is CSVVAGVSNTGELFF. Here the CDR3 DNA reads TGCAGCGTTGTAGCGGGGGTTTCGAACACCGGGGAGCTGTTTTTT.

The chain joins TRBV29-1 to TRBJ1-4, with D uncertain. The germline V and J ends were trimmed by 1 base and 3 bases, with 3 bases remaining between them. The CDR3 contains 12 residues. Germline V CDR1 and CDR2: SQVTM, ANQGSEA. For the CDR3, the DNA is TGCAGCGTTGAAGTCGCTAATGAAAAACTGTTTTTT. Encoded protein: CSVEVANEKLFF.

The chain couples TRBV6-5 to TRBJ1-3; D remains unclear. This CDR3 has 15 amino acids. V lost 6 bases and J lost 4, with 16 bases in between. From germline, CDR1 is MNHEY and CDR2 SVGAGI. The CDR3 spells CASSEAGPGGNTIYF. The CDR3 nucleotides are TGTGCCAGCAGCGAGGCAGGACCGGGGGGAAACACCATATATTTT.

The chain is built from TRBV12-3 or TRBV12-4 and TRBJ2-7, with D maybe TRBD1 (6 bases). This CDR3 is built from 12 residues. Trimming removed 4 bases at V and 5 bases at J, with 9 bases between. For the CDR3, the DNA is TGTGCCAGCAGTTCTACAGGGAACGAGCAGTACTTC. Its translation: CASSSTGNEQYF.

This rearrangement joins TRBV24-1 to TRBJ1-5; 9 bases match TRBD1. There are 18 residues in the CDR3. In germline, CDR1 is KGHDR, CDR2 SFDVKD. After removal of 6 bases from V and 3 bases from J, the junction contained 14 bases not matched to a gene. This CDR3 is CATSSSDRGRGDNQPQHF. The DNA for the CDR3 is TGTGCCACCAGTTCCTCGGACAGGGGAAGAGGGGACAATCAGCCCCAGCATTTT.

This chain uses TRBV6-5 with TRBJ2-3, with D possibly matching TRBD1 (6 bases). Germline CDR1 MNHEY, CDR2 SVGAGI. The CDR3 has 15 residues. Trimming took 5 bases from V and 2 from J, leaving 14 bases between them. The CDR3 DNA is TGTGCCAGCAGTACTCTAGGGGACAACACAGATACGCAGTATTTT. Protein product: CASSTLGDNTDTQYF.

Here the CDR3 reads CATSFAVAGEWNTQYF. In DNA form, the CDR3 reads TGTGCCACCAGCTTTGCCGTGGCGGGAGAGTGGAATACGCAGTATTTT. V usage is TRBV15 and J usage is TRBJ2-3; 7 bases align to TRBD2. Germline CDR1 LNHNV, CDR2 YYDKDF (reference sequence). The V and J ends lost 5 bases and 7 bases, in that order; junction bases with no gene match: 15. The CDR3 runs 16 residues.

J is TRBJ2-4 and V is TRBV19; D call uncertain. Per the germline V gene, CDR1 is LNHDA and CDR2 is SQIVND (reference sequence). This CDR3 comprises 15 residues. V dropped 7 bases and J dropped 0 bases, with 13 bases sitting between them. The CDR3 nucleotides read TGTGCCAGTACCTCCGGTACCCTAGCCAAAAACATTCAGTACTTC. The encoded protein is CASTSGTLAKNIQYF.

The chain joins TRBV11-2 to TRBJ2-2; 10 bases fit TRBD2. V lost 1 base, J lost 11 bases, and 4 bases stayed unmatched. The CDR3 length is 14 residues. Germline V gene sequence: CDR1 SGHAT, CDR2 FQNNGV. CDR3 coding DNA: TGTGCCAGCAGCTTAGCCCTAGCGGGAGCCGAGCTGTTTTTT. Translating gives CASSLALAGAELFF.

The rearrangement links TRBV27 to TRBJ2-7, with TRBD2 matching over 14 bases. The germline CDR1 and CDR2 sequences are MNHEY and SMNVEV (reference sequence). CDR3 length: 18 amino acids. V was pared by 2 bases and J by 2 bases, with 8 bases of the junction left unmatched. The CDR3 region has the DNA TGTGCCAGCAGTTTAAAAGGTACGGGACTAGCGGGGGCCTACGAGCAGTACTTC. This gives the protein CASSLKGTGLAGAYEQYF.

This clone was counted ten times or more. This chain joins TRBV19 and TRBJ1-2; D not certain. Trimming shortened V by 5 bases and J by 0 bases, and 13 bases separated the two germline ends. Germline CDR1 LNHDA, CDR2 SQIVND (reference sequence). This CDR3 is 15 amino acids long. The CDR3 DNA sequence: TGTGCCAGTAGTCTCTCCCGACGGGCTAACTATGGCTACACCTTC. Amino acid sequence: CASSLSRRANYGYTF.

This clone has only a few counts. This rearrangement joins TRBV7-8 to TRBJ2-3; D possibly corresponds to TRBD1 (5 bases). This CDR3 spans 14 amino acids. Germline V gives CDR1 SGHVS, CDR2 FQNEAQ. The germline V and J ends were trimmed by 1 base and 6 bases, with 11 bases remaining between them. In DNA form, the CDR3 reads TGTGCCAGCAGCTTAGGGGCCAGGGTCGATACGCAGTATTTT. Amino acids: CASSLGARVDTQYF.

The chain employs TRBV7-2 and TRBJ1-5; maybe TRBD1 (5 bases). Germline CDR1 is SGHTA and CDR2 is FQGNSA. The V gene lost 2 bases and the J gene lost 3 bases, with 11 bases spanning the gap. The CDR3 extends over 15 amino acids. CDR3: CASSLRRGPNQPQHF. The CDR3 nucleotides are TGTGCCAGCAGCTTAAGAAGGGGCCCCAATCAGCCCCAGCATTTT. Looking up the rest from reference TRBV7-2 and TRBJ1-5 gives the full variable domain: GAGVSQSPSNKVTEKGKDVELRCDPISGHTALYWYRQSLGQGLEFLIYFQGNSAPDKSGLPSDRFSAERTGGSVSTLTIQRTQQEDSAVYLCASSLRRGPNQPQHFGDGTRLSIL.

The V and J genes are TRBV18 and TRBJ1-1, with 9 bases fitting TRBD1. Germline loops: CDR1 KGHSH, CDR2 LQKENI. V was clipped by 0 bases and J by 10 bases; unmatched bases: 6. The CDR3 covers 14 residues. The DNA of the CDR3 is TGTGCCAGCTCACCACCGGGGGACAGGGATGGAGCTTTCTTT. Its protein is CASSPPGDRDGAFF.